Each of the 10 T cell receptor beta chains below was sequenced from the same sample in a study of cytomegalovirus exposure and HLA in healthy donors. The PCR made use of 60 Vbeta and 13 Jbeta primers. Libraries were prepared by immunoSEQ multiplex PCR; TCRdb keeps only in-frame clonotypes and omits some of them. The repertoire holds 150,000 to 200,000 clones, with approximately 80% as singletons. The sequenced material came from PBMCs. The receptors here all came from a woman in her late teens or twenties in good health and CMV-seronegative.

CDR3 amino acids: CASSEVRGERETQYF. CDR3 sequence (DNA): TGTGCCAGCAGTGAAGTGCGGGGGGAGAGAGAGACCCAGTACTTC. This chain links TRBV2 with TRBJ2-5; TRBD2 matches 8 bases. This CDR3 contains 15 residues. V lost 1 base to trimming and J lost 4 bases; unmatched junction nucleotides: 5. In germline, CDR1 is SNHLY, CDR2 FYNNEI.

This clone was seen at least ten times. CDR3 sequence (DNA): TGCGCCAGCAGCTCCTGGAGGGAGGGTTCTGAAAAACTGTTTTTT. It yields the protein CASSSWREGSEKLFF. The chain employs TRBV4-3 and TRBJ1-4; D uncertain. The CDR3 spans 15 residues. Germline CDR1 reads LGHNA; CDR2 reads YSLEER. The V end was cut by 5 bases, the J end by 7 bases, with 17 bases between.

The genes are TRBV27 and TRBJ2-1, with TRBD2 matching over 7 bases. The length of the CDR3 is 16 residues. Germline V CDR1 and CDR2: MNHEY, SMNVEV (reference sequence). V dropped 6 bases and J dropped 7; count of bases not matched to a gene: 15. The CDR3 loop is CASSTTPGLTRNEQFF. CDR3 sequence (DNA): TGTGCCAGCAGCACTACACCGGGACTAACGAGGAATGAGCAGTTCTTC.

The chain employs TRBV7-9 and TRBJ2-1; 7 positions match TRBD2. J lost 5 bases, V lost 8 bases, and 18 bases had no gene match. Germline lookup yields CDR1 SEHNR and CDR2 FQNEAQ (reference sequence). This CDR3 is built from 17 residues. The CDR3 DNA sequence: TGTGCCAGCGGCTGGGCTAGCGGCCTTCCCCGGGACAATGAGCAGTTCTTC. Protein product: CASGWASGLPRDNEQFF.

This clone was seen just once. The rearrangement joins TRBV28 to TRBJ2-5, with TRBD2 matching over 11 bases. Germline lookup yields CDR1 MDHEN and CDR2 SYDVKM. The CDR3 runs 15 residues. With 3 bases clipped from V and 11 bases from J, the junction kept 11 bases outside the gene matches. CDR3 sequence (DNA): TGTGCCAGCAGTTTCCCAACTAGCGGGAGAGAAGAGCAGTACTTC. Protein product: CASSFPTSGREEQYF.

This sequence joins TRBV27 and TRBJ1-1, with 8 bases aligning to TRBD1. J lost 7 bases, V lost 6 bases, and 7 bases had no gene match. Germline V lookup: CDR1 MNHEY, CDR2 SMNVEV (reference sequence). The CDR3 has 13 residues. The CDR3 loop reads CASRAGGLHEAFF. The CDR3 region has the DNA TGTGCCAGCAGGGCAGGGGGCCTCCATGAAGCTTTCTTT.

Regarding this clone: Other DNA sequences in the same sample also yield this CDR3. The chain links TRBV29-1 to TRBJ1-1; TRBD1 aligns across 7 bases. The CDR3 totals 12 residues. Germline-derived CDR1 and CDR2 are SQVTM and ANQGSEA. Trimming at V came to 3 bases and at J to 5 bases, leaving 3 bases not matched to a gene. CDR3: CSVESGGTEAFF. The CDR3 coding sequence is TGCAGCGTTGAGTCAGGGGGGACTGAAGCTTTCTTT.

The gene calls are TRBV4-3 and TRBJ2-4; 10 bases agree with TRBD2. Germline CDR1 and CDR2: LGHNA and YSLEER. This CDR3 spans 21 amino acids. The V segment lost 4 bases and the J segment 0 bases; nucleotides outside the gene matches: 18. This CDR3 reads CASSLGQGGSSGSLAKNIQYF. In DNA, the CDR3 is TGCGCCAGCAGCCTCGGCCAGGGCGGTTCTAGCGGGAGTTTAGCCAAAAACATTCAGTACTTC.

A few counts support this clone. The chain links TRBV10-3 to TRBJ1-5; 9 nucleotides align to TRBD1. This CDR3 comprises 17 residues. With V trimmed by 0 bases and J by 4 bases, 7 bases remained unmatched. Germline CDR1 and CDR2: ENHRY and SYGVKD. In nucleotides, the CDR3 is TGTGCCATCAGTGAGTCCTACAGGGGGCCCCCTAATCAGCCCCAGCATTTT. It is translated as CAISESYRGPPNQPQHF.

The chain carries TRBV4-1 and TRBJ2-3; possible D gene TRBD2, 5 bases. The germline V gene encodes CDR1 MGHRA and CDR2 YSYEKL. The germline V and J ends were trimmed by 3 bases and 0 bases, with 10 bases remaining between them. The CDR3 is made up of 15 amino acids. The CDR3 is CASSQRVPSTDTQYF. The CDR3 DNA sequence: TGCGCCAGCAGCCAGAGGGTACCTAGCACAGATACGCAGTATTTT.